This T cell receptor (beta chain) was documented in a study of TIL therapy for anti-PD-1-resistant metastatic lung cancer. The CDR3 is 16 residues long. With V trimmed by 4 bases and J by 2 bases, 0 bases remained unmatched. Germline CDR1 is SEHNR and CDR2 is FQNEAQ (reference sequence). This sample's time point: pre-treatment sample, taken before nivolumab and TIL therapy. The libraries were made with immunoSEQ v3. The assay was immunoSEQ multiplex PCR, and TCRdb's table has in-frame clones only and misses some. The sample consists of 54,000 or so clones, more than 60% of them appearing once. The sequence came from a person between 25 and 79 years old with non-small cell lung cancer. The genes are TRBV7-9 and TRBJ2-6; 12 bases agree with TRBD2. Specimen: blood, collected at baseline. The CDR3 sequence: CASSSSGRAGANVLTF. The CDR3 nucleotides are TGTGCCAGCAGCTCTAGCGGGAGGGCTGGGGCCAACGTCCTGACTTTC.